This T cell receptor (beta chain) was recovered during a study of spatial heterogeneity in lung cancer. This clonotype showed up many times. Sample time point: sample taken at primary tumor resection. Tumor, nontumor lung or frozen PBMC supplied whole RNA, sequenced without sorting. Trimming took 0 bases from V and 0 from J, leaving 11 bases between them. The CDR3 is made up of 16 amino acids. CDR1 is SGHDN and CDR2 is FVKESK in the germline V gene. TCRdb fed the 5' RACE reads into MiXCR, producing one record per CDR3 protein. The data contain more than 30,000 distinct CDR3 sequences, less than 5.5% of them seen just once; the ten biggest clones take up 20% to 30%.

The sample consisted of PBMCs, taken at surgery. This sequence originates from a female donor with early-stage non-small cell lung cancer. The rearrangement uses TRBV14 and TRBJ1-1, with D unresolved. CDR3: CASSQEGSGMNTEAFF. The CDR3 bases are TGTGCCAGCAGCCAAGAAGGGTCTGGCATGAACACTGAAGCTTTCTTT.